What follows describes a single T cell receptor (beta chain). Its antigen remains unknown. The record originates from a study of long-term antiretroviral therapy in people with HIV. Study results and limitations: ART adherence, viral resistance and therapy changes went unrecorded.

Version v3.0 of the immunoSEQ assay was performed at survey level. TCRdb's copy holds only in-frame clones and misses some; the assay was immunoSEQ multiplex PCR. The repertoire includes around 29,000 clones, 85% to 95% of them detected once, and about 6.4% sits in the top ten. The input for sequencing was unsorted PBMCs, taken around 6.5 years after starting antiretroviral therapy. The source is a middle-aged woman with HIV.

CDR3 in DNA: TGTGCCAGCAGCTCCGGGACATTTAACTATGGCTACACCTTC. Translating it yields CASSSGTFNYGYTF. The chain uses TRBV7-9 and TRBJ1-2; a weak D match, TRBD1 (6 bases). The CDR3 sequence is 14 residues long. Trimming pared 4 bases from V and 1 base from J, leaving 10 bases between. Per germline, CDR1 SEHNR and CDR2 FQNEAQ (reference sequence).